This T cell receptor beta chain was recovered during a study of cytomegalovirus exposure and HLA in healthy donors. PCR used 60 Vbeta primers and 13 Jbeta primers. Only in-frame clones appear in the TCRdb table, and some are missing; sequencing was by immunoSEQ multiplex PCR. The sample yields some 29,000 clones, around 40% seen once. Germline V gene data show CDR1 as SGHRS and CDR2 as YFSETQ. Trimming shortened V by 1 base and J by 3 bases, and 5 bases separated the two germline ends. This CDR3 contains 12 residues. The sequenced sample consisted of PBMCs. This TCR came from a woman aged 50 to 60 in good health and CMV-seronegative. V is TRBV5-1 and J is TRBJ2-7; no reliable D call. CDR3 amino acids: CASSLSGYEQYF. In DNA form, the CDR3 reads TGCGCCAGCAGCTTGTCGGGCTACGAGCAGTACTTC.